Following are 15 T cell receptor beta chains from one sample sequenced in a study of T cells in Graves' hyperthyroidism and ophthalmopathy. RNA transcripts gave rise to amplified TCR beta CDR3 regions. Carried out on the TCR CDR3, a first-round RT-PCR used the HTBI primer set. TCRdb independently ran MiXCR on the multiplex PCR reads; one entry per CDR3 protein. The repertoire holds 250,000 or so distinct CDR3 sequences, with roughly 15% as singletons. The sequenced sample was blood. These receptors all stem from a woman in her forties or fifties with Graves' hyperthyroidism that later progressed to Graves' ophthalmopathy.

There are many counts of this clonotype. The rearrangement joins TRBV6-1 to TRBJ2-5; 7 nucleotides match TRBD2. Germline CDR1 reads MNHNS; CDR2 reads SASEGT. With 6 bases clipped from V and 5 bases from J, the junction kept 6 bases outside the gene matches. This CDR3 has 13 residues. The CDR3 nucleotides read TGTGCCAGCAGCTGGGACTATCGCGAGACCCAGTACTTC. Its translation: CASSWDYRETQYF.

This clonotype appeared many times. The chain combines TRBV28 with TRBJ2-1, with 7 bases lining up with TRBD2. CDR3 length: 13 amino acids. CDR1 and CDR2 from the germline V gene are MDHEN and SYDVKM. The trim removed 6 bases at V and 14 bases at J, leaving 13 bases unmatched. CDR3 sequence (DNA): TGTGCCAGCAGACCAAACTTGGGGAGGGAGGAGTTCTTC. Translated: CASRPNLGREEFF.

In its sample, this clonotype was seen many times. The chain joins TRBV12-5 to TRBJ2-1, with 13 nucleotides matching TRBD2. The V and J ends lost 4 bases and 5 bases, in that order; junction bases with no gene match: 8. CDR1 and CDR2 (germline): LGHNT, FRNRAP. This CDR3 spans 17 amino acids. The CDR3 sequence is CASGSSGLAGSHNEQFF. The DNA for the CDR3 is TGTGCTAGTGGTTCGTCGGGACTAGCGGGAAGTCACAATGAGCAGTTCTTC.

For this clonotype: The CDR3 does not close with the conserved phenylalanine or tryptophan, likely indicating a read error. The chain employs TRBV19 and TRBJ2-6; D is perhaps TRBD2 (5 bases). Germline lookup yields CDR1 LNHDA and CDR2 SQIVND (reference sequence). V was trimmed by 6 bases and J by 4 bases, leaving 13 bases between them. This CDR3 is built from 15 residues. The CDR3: CASRSSVLGANVLTL. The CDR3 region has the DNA TGTGCCAGTAGGAGTAGCGTTCTGGGGGCCAACGTCCTGACTCTC.

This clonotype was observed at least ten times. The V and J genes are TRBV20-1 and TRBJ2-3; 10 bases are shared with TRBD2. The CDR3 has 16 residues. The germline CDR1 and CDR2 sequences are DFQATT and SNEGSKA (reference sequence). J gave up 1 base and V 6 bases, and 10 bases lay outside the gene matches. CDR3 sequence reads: CSAPTSGARGTDTQYF. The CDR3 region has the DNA TGCAGTGCCCCCACTAGCGGGGCCAGAGGCACAGATACGCAGTATTTT.

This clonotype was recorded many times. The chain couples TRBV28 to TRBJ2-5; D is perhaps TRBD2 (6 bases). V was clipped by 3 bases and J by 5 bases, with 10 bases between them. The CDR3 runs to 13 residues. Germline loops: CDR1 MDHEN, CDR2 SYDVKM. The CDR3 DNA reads TGTGCCAGCAGTTTCGGGAGTTGGGAGACCCAGTACTTC. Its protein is CASSFGSWETQYF.

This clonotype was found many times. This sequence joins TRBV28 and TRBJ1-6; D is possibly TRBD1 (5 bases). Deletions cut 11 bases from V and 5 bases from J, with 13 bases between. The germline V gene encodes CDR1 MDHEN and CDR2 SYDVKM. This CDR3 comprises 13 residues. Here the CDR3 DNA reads TGTGCCCTCGGGGGGTACAATAATTCACCCCTCCACTTT. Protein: CALGGYNNSPLHF.

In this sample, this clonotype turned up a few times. This chain's CDR3 is CASSRDGTYEQYF. The DNA of the CDR3 is TGTGCCAGCAGTCGGGACGGGACCTACGAGCAGTACTTC. The gene calls are TRBV6-1 and TRBJ2-7; D may be TRBD1 or TRBD2 (5 bases each). CDR3 length equals 13 residues. Trimming pared 5 bases from V and 2 bases from J, leaving 10 bases between. CDR1 MNHNS and CDR2 SASEGT come from the germline V gene.

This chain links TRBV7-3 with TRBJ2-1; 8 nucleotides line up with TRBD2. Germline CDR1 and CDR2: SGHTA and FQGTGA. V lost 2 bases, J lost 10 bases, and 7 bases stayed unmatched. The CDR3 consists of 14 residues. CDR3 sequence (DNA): TGTGCCAGCAGCTTAGTTACTAGCGGAACCGAGCAGTTCTTC. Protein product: CASSLVTSGTEQFF.

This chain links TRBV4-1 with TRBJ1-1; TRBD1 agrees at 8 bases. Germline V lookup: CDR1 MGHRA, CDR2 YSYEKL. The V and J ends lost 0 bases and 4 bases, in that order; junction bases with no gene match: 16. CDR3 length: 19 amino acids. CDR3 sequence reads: CASSQDHGQGQLIGTEAFF. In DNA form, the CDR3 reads TGCGCCAGCAGCCAAGATCACGGACAGGGTCAACTAATCGGCACTGAAGCTTTCTTT.

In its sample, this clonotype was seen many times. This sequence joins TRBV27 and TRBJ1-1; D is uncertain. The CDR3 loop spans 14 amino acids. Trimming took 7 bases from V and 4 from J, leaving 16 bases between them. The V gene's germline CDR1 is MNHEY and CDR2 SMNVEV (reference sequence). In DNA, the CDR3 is TGTGCCAGCACCCTAGATGGTTTGTCCACTGAAGCTTTCTTT. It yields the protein CASTLDGLSTEAFF.

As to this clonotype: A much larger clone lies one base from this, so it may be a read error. The CDR3 nucleotides read TGTGCCAGCAGCCCATCAGGGCGCTACAATGGGCAGTTCTTC. Amino acids: CASSPSGRYNGQFF. The chain carries TRBV11-2 and TRBJ2-1, with a tentative D call TRBD1 (5 bases). The CDR3 length is 14 residues. The germline CDR1 and CDR2 sequences are SGHAT and FQNNGV.

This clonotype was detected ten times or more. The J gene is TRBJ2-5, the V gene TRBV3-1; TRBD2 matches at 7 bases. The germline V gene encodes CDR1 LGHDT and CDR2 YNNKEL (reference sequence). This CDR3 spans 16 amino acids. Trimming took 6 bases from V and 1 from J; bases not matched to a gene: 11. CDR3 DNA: TGTGCCAGCAGTCACTTGGGCTCTAGCGGCCAAGAGACCCAGTACTTC. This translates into CASSHLGSSGQETQYF.

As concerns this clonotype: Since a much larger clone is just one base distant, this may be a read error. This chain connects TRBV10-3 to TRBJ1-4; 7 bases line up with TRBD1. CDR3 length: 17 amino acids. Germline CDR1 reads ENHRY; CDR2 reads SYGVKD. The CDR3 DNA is TGTGCCATCAGTGAGGAAGGGGGCGAGGGTGAGAATGGAAAACTGTTTTTT. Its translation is CAISEEGGEGENGKLFF.

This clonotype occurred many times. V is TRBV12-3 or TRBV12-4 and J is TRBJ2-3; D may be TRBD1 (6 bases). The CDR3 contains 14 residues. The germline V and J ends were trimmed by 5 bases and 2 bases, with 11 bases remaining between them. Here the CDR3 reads CASSRRDNTDTQYF. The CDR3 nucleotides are TGTGCCAGCAGTCGCCGGGACAACACAGATACGCAGTATTTT.